This T cell receptor beta chain derives from a study of T-cell reconstitution after alpha-beta-depleted transplantation in children (TCRdb year 2016). Regarding the study in general: Using TCR repertoire profiling, the study quantitatively followed how T-cell immune reconstitution unfolded in children after TCRalphabeta/CD19-depleted allogeneic hematopoietic cell transplantation.

The method behind the library was PCR. The listed sequencing device is Illumina HiSeq 2500. TCR library preparation used molecular barcoding, with unique molecular identifiers applied to normalize quantification of the TCRbeta repertoire. TCRdb ran its own pipeline on the public reads, namely fastp trimming at Q25 and MiXCR clone calling, and kept in-frame beta chains. Merged by CDR3 protein, the rows form single entries marked with the most common genes and DNA. In this sample the table shows more than 150,000 distinct CDR3 sequences, 14% to 15% of which occur a single time. Together, the top ten hold less than 15% of the sample. This clonotype showed up many times. This receptor's antigen is unknown. No per-base quality is available; no much larger clone lies one base away. V is cut by 0 bases and J by 5 bases, and the space between the germline ends is 5 bases. The CDR3 measures 13 amino acids from cysteine to phenylalanine. Only the CDR3 DNA stays, 39 bases, in frame from base 1. The germline V gene (reference sequence) specifies LNHNV as CDR1 and YYDKDF as CDR2.

The sequencing used PBMCs from the stem cell graft donor, collected from the stem cell graft. The chain links TRBV15 with TRBJ2-1; the D gene lacks a confident call. The sequence came from a human donor who donated a stem cell graft to a child with acute lymphoblastic leukemia. This receptor carries the CDR3 CATSRDLNNEQFF. Here is the DNA: TGTGCCACCAGCAGAGATCTGAACAATGAGCAGTTCTTC.